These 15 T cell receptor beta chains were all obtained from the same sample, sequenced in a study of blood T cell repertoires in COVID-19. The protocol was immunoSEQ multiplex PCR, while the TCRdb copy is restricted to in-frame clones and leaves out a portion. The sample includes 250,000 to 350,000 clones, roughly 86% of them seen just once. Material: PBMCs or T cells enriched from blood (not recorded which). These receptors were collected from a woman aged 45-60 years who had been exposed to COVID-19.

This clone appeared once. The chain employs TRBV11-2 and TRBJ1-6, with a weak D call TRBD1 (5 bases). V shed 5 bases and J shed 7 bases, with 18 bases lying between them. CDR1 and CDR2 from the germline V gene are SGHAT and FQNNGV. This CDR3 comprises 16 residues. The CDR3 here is CASSDRTSIPNSPLHF. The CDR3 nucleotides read TGTGCCAGCAGCGACCGGACATCTATTCCCAATTCACCCCTCCACTTT.

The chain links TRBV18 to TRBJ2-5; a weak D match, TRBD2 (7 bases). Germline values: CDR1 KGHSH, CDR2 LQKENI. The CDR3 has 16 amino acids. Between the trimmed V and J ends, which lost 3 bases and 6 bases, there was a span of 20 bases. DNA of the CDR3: TGTGCCAGCTCACCCGTCGGGGGGCCGGAAGTAAAGACCCAGTACTTC. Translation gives CASSPVGGPEVKTQYF.

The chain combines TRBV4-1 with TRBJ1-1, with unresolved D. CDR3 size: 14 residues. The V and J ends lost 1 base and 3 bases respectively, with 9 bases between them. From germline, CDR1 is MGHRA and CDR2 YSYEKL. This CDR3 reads CASSQVGYDTEAFF. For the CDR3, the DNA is TGCGCCAGCAGCCAAGTGGGCTATGACACTGAAGCTTTCTTT.

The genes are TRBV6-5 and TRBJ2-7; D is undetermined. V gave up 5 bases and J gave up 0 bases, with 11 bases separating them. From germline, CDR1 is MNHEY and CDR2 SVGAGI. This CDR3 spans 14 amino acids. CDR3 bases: TGTGCCAGCAGTAAAACCGGGTCCTCCTACGAGCAGTACTTC. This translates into CASSKTGSSYEQYF.

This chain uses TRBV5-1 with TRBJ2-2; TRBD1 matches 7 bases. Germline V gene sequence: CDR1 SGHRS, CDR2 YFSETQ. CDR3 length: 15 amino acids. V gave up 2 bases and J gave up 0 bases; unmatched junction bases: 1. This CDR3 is CASSFGTANTGELFF. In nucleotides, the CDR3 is TGCGCCAGCAGCTTCGGGACAGCGAACACCGGGGAGCTGTTTTTT.

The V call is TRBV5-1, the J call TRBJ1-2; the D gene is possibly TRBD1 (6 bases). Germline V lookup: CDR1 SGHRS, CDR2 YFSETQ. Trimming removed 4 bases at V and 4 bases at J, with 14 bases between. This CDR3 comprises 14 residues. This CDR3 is CASSPDRPGYGYTF. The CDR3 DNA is TGCGCCAGCAGCCCAGACAGGCCAGGCTATGGCTACACCTTC.

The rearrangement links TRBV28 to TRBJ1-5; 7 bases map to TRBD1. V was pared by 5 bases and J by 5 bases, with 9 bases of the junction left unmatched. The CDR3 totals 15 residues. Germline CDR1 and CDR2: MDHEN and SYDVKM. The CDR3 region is CASSPGDRDYQPQHF. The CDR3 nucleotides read TGTGCCAGCAGTCCCGGAGACAGGGACTATCAGCCCCAGCATTTT.

The CDR3 spells CASSASGTGNGANVLTF. The CDR3 DNA is TGCGCCAGCAGCGCCTCCGGGACAGGGAATGGGGCCAACGTCCTGACTTTC. The chain joins TRBV4-1 to TRBJ2-6, with 9 bases identical to TRBD1. The ends lost 5 bases at V and 3 bases at J; junction bases unmatched: 8. This CDR3 region has 17 residues. Germline loops: CDR1 MGHRA, CDR2 YSYEKL.

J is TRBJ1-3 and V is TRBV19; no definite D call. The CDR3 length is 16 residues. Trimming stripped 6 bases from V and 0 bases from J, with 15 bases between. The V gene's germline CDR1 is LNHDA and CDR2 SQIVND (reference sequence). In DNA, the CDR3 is TGTGCCAGTAGGACTATCAAGGGAAGCTCTGGAAACACCATATATTTT. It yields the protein CASRTIKGSSGNTIYF.

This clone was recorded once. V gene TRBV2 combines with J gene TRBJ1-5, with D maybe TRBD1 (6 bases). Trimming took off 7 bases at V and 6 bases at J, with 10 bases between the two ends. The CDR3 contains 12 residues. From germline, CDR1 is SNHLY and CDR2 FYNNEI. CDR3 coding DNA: TGTGCCAGCAAGCAGGGGCCTCAGCCCCAGCATTTT. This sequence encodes CASKQGPQPQHF. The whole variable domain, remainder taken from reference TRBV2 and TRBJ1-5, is EPEVTQTPSHQVTQMGQEVILRCVPISNHLYFYWYRQILGQKVEFLVSFYNNEISEKSEIFDDQFSVERPDGSNFTLKIRSTKLEDSAMYFCASKQGPQPQHFGDGTRLSIL.

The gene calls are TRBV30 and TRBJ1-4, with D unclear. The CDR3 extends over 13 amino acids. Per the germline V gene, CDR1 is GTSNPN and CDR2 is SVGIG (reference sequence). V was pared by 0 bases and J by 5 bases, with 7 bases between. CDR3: CAWSVQINEKLFF. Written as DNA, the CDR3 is TGTGCCTGGAGTGTACAGATAAATGAAAAACTGTTTTTT. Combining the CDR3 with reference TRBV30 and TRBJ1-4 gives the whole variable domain SQTIHQWPATLVQPVGSPLSLECTVEGTSNPNLYWYRQAAGRGLQLLFYSVGIGQISSEVPQNLSASRPQDRQFILSSKKLLLSDSGFYLCAWSVQINEKLFFGSGTQLSVL.

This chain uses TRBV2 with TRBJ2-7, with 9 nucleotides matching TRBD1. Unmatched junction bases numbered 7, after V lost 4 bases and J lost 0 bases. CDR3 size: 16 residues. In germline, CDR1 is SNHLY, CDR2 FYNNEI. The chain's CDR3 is CASSGVDRGSSYEQYF. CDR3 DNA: TGTGCCAGCAGTGGGGTAGACAGGGGGAGCTCCTACGAGCAGTACTTC.

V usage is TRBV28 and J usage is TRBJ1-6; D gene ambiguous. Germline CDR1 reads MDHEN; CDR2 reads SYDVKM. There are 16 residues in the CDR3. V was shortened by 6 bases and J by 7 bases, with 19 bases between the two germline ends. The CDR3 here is CASSPISGVGNSPLHF. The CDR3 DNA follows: TGTGCCAGCAGCCCAATCTCCGGGGTGGGGAATTCACCCCTCCACTTT.

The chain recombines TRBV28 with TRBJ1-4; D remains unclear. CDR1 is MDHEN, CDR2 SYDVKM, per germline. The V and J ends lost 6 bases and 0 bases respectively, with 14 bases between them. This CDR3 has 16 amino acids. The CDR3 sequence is CASRARAGATNEKLFF. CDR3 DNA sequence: TGTGCCAGCAGAGCCCGGGCGGGTGCAACTAATGAAAAACTGTTTTTT.

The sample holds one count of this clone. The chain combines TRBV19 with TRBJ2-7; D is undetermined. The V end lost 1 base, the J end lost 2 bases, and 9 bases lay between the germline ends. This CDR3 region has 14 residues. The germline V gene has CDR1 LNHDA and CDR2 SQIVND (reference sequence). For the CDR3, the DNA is TGTGCCAGTAGTATAGTGGCCAACACCTACGAGCAGTACTTC. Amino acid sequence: CASSIVANTYEQYF.